This T cell receptor beta chain derives from a study of regulatory T cells in long-lasting Graves disease. Study-level results: Persistent disease preferred TRBV28, TRBJ1-2 and TRBJ2-5.

This clonotype was found a few times. Its antigen remains unidentified. Time point defined: newly diagnosed GD, antithyroid drugs for less than 3 months. With RNA extracted from PBMCs as input, the TCR library was made. CDR1 MGHDK and CDR2 SYGVNS come from the germline V gene. V dropped 5 bases and J dropped 8; count of bases not matched to a gene: 6. The CDR3 loop spans 14 amino acids. The authors built TCR beta libraries using iRepertoire HTBI primers and Arm-PCR of CDR3 regions. One entry per CDR3 protein results from TCRdb running MiXCR on the multiplex PCR reads. Altogether more than 450,000 distinct CDR3 sequences are present, 12% being singletons, with the ten largest covering approximately 9.6%. This sample was also put to use in a study of T cells in Graves' hyperthyroidism and ophthalmopathy. That paper notes: The majority of expanded thyroid clonotypes above 0.001 also appeared in blood.

The TCR sequence derives from a woman aged 25-40 years with Graves disease. The chain uses TRBV25-1 and TRBJ1-4; TRBD1 matches at 9 bases. The sequenced sample was peripheral blood mononuclear cells (PBMCs), obtained at new diagnosis, from a patient treated with antithyroid drugs. CDR3 DNA: TGTGCCAGCAGTATACAGGGGGCAGGGGAAAAACTGTTTTTT. Translation gives CASSIQGAGEKLFF.